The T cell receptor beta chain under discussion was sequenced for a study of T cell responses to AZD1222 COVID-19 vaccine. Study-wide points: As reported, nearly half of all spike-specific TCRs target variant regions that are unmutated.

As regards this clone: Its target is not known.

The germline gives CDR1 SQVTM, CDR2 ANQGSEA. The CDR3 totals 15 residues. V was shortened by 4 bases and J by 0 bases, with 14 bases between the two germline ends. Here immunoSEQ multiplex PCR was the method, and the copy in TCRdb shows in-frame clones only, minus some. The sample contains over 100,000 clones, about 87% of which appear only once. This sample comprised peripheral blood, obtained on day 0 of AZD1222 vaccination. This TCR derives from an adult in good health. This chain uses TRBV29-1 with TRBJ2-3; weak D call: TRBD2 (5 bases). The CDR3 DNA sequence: TGCAGCGTTGTGGTTGCGGGTCCTAGCACAGATACGCAGTATTTT. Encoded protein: CSVVVAGPSTDTQYF.